This TCR beta chain appears in the sequencing data of a study of OX40 agonist ivuxolimab in advanced cancers. Study-wide context: Ivuxolimab was an agonistic, fully human IgG2 monoclonal antibody directed against OX40 (CD134), a costimulatory receptor. Intravenous ivuxolimab was administered to patients every 2 weeks at six dose levels: 0.01, 0.1, 0.3, 1.5, 3 and 10 mg/kg. Among the roughly 52 dose-escalation patients, 19 had hepatocellular carcinoma, approximately 15 melanoma, 9 renal cell carcinoma and 9 head and neck cancer. The dose-escalation cohort was 80% to 90% male with a mean age of approximately 59 years, ranging from roughly 20 to 80. Patients were allowed to have had prior anti-PD-1, anti-PD-L1 or anti-CTLA-4 therapy, and around 41% of the dose-escalation patients had previously received checkpoint inhibitors. Partial responses were achieved by three dose-escalation patients, of whom one had hepatocellular carcinoma and two had cutaneous melanoma. The purpose of peripheral TCRbeta sequencing was to test whether ivuxolimab changed TCR sequence diversity and led to clonal T-cell expansion. The paper reports the monotherapy dose-escalation portion (N = 52 patients) of the phase I ivuxolimab trial. The paper's findings and limits, for the study overall: In partial responders in the 0.1-3.0 mg/kg groups, normalized peripheral clonal expansion was found to be among the lowest, especially among CD8+ T cells. Clonal expansion of both CD4+ and CD8+ blood T cells was observed from baseline to week 6 at doses 0.1 to 3.0 mg/kg. The antigen specificity of the peripheral T cells that underwent clonal expansion was not determined. Low levels of normalized T-cell clonal expansion were also seen in some nonresponding patients. After ivuxolimab, expanded clones were on average more numerous among CD8+ T cells than among CD4+ T cells.

About this clone itself: It has no known antigen specificity. Base qualities are not at hand, and no much larger clone is one base apart.

The CDR3 runs 15 amino acids, cysteine and phenylalanine included. Just the 45-base CDR3 DNA is kept, in frame starting at base 1. Germline trimming amounts to 5 bases on V and 6 bases on J, with 12 as the count of junction bases outside the gene matches. From a lookup of the germline V gene, CDR1 and CDR2 are SGHAT and FQNNGV. Genomic DNA was isolated from the sorted cells so that the TCRbeta CDR3 region could be sequenced. The immunoSEQ Assay was used to sequence the TCRbeta CDR3 regions. In its TCRdb copy, this immuneACCESS table keeps in-frame sequences only and misses some clones. Where compared with another copy, unresolved V genes explain less than half of these, and the others have no known cause. For this sample there are about 61,000 clones; 86% appear just once. The ten largest make up less than 0.6% of the sample. The trial excluded patients who had a history of autoimmune disease or were on systemic immunosuppression. In every dose cohort, peripheral blood was drawn for TCR sequencing at baseline, cycle 4 day 1, and cycle 7 day 1. Samples were obtained from an open-label, multicenter, first-in-human phase I dose-escalation trial of ivuxolimab. Adults with locally advanced or metastatic melanoma, renal cell carcinoma, hepatocellular carcinoma or head and neck squamous cell carcinoma were enrolled in the trial. Before TCR sequencing, CD4+ and CD8+ T cells were separately sorted from peripheral blood.

Recombination joined TRBV11-2 with TRBJ1-2, and 7 junctional nucleotides match TRBD1. Material: CD4+ or CD8+ T cells sorted from blood, obtained in a trial of the OX40 agonist ivuxolimab. The clonotype comes from an adult with an advanced solid tumor such as melanoma, head and neck, liver or kidney cancer. The CDR3 region: CASSAGQRGIDGYTF. In nucleotide form, the sequence is TGTGCCAGCAGCGCGGGACAGAGGGGAATCGATGGCTACACCTTC.